A single sample is the source of the 25 T cell receptor beta chains below, sequenced in a study of identical twins. TCRdb ran MiXCR on the 5' RACE reads and lists one entry per CDR3 protein. The sample lists under 800,000 distinct CDR3 sequences; around 21% were seen once. The data also belong to a second study, concerning T cells expressing NK-cell markers.

Sample: PBMCs. The receptors stem from a woman aged 18-29 years in good health.

This clonotype was observed many times. This chain uses TRBV25-1 with TRBJ1-4; perhaps TRBD1 as D (5 bases). Trimming removed 4 bases at V and 7 bases at J, with 10 bases between. CDR1 is MGHDK and CDR2 is SYGVNS in the germline V gene. This CDR3 spans 13 amino acids. This chain's CDR3 is CASSARGSEKLFF. The CDR3 DNA reads TGTGCCAGCAGTGCCCGGGGGAGTGAAAAACTGTTTTTT.

The chain has TRBV29-1 and TRBJ2-3; 7 nucleotides line up with TRBD2. Trimming took 6 bases from V and 0 from J; bases not matched to a gene: 6. Germline CDR1 and CDR2: SQVTM and ANQGSEA. This CDR3 spans 14 amino acids. The CDR3 sequence is CSVTREGSTDTQYF. CDR3 sequence (DNA): TGCAGCGTGACCAGGGAGGGGAGCACAGATACGCAGTATTTT.

This sequence joins TRBV10-3 and TRBJ2-7; TRBD1 matches 7 bases. With 0 bases clipped from V and 7 bases from J, the junction kept 9 bases outside the gene matches. CDR3 length: 15 residues. Germline V CDR1 and CDR2: ENHRY, SYGVKD. In DNA form, the CDR3 reads TGTGCCATCAGTGAGTCAGGGACAGCCTCCAGGGAGCAGTACTTC. It codes for CAISESGTASREQYF.

The chain recombines TRBV2 with TRBJ2-7; 9 positions agree with TRBD2. Germline V lookup: CDR1 SNHLY, CDR2 FYNNEI. The J segment lost 5 bases and the V segment lost 7 bases, leaving 6 bases of the junction unmatched. The CDR3 covers 13 residues. This chain's CDR3 is CASMRGGNHEQYF. The CDR3 DNA follows: TGTGCCAGCATGCGGGGGGGCAACCACGAGCAGTACTTC. The full variable domain, in which reference TRBV2 and TRBJ2-7 provide the parts outside the CDR3, is EPEVTQTPSHQVTQMGQEVILRCVPISNHLYFYWYRQILGQKVEFLVSFYNNEISEKSEIFDDQFSVERPDGSNFTLKIRSTKLEDSAMYFCASMRGGNHEQYFGPGTRLTVT.

This clonotype was counted only a few times. The V call is TRBV4-2, the J call TRBJ2-7; D possibly matches TRBD1 or TRBD2 (5 bases each). Germline loops: CDR1 LGHNA, CDR2 YNFKEQ. The CDR3 loop spans 16 amino acids. V lost 4 bases to trimming and J lost 2 bases, with 18 bases between them. The CDR3 DNA reads TGTGCCAGCAGCCCCCAGACCGGGACGGCGACCTACGAGCAGTACTTC. Translation: CASSPQTGTATYEQYF.

This clonotype was counted only a few times. The chain couples TRBV5-6 to TRBJ1-1, with TRBD1 matching over 10 bases. V dropped 4 bases and J dropped 4; count of bases not matched to a gene: 10. The length of the CDR3 is 16 residues. Germline values: CDR1 SGHDT, CDR2 YYEEEE. The DNA for the CDR3 is TGTGCCAGCAGCACACGACAGGGGGCCGCTAGCACTGAAGCTTTCTTT. It yields the protein CASSTRQGAASTEAFF. The whole variable domain, filled in from reference TRBV5-6 and TRBJ1-1, reads DAGVTQSPTHLIKTRGQQVTLRCSPKSGHDTVSWYQQALGQGPQFIFQYYEEEERQRGNFPDRFSGHQFPNYSSELNVNALLLGDSALYLCASSTRQGAASTEAFFGQGTRLTVV.

V gene TRBV5-1 combines with J gene TRBJ2-3, with D perhaps matching TRBD2 (5 bases). CDR3 size: 17 residues. Per the germline V gene, CDR1 is SGHRS and CDR2 is YFSETQ. Trimming pared 0 bases from V and 1 base from J, leaving 15 bases between. The DNA for the CDR3 is TGCGCCAGCAGCTTGGGGACGAGAGGGCAGCGCACAGATACGCAGTATTTT. Translated: CASSLGTRGQRTDTQYF.

The chain has TRBV7-9 and TRBJ2-2; D gene uncertain. Trimming pared 7 bases from V and 5 bases from J, leaving 11 bases between. Germline lookup yields CDR1 SEHNR and CDR2 FQNEAQ (reference sequence). The CDR3 is made up of 13 amino acids. This CDR3 is CASTIGGTGELFF. In nucleotides, the CDR3 is TGTGCCAGCACCATAGGTGGGACCGGGGAGCTGTTTTTT.

This clonotype was counted between two and nine times. V and J are TRBV7-2 and TRBJ1-6, with a possible D match to TRBD1 (6 bases). This CDR3 has 15 amino acids. V was clipped by 1 base and J by 8 bases, with 12 bases between them. Germline loops: CDR1 SGHTA, CDR2 FQGNSA. In nucleotides, the CDR3 is TGTGCCAGCAGCTTAGAGGGGACATCATATTCACCCCTCCACTTT. Residues: CASSLEGTSYSPLHF.

The genes are TRBV20-1 and TRBJ2-7; the D is unclear. Germline V gene lookup returns CDR1 DFQATT and CDR2 SNEGSKA (reference sequence). V shed 6 bases and J shed 5 bases, with 11 bases lying between them. The CDR3 has 11 residues. Here the CDR3 DNA reads TGCAGTGCCCGTTCATCCCACGAGCAGTACTTC. It is translated as CSARSSHEQYF.

This clonotype occurred a few times. The chain links TRBV20-1 to TRBJ2-7; 7 nucleotides line up with TRBD2. Trimming removed 5 bases from V and 4 bases from J; junction bases left unmatched: 11. This CDR3 region has 14 residues. Germline V gene lookup returns CDR1 DFQATT and CDR2 SNEGSKA (reference sequence). DNA for the CDR3: TGCAGTGCTGTAGGGCCGGGAGGAGGGTACGAGCAGTACTTC. Translation: CSAVGPGGGYEQYF.

This clonotype was counted between two and nine times. This chain links TRBV5-1 with TRBJ2-7; D may match TRBD1 or TRBD2 (5 bases each). The CDR3 extends over 16 amino acids. Trimming took 5 bases from V and 0 from J, leaving 18 bases between them. Germline assignment: CDR1 SGHRS and CDR2 YFSETQ. The CDR3 is CASRSQPGRSSYEQYF. Here the CDR3 DNA reads TGCGCCAGCAGATCTCAACCGGGACGGAGCTCCTACGAGCAGTACTTC. Using reference TRBV5-1 and TRBJ2-7 for the parts outside the CDR3, the full variable domain is KAGVTQTPRYLIKTRGQQVTLSCSPISGHRSVSWYQQTPGQGLQFLFEYFSETQRNKGNFPGRFSGRQFSNSRSEMNVSTLELGDSALYLCASRSQPGRSSYEQYFGPGTRLTVT.

This clonotype was picked up a small number of times. The chain has TRBV7-2 and TRBJ2-7, with D possibly being TRBD2 (5 bases). The V gene's germline CDR1 is SGHTA and CDR2 FQGNSA. V was clipped by 1 base and J by 5 bases, with 12 bases between them. The CDR3 is 14 residues long. CDR3 coding DNA: TGTGCCAGCAGCTTAGGGGTTGCGGGCGACGAGCAGTACTTC. Translating it yields CASSLGVAGDEQYF.

The genes are TRBV7-6 and TRBJ2-3; D not resolved. Trimming stripped 0 bases from V and 9 bases from J, with 7 bases between. Germline-derived CDR1 and CDR2 are SGHVS and FNYEAQ. The CDR3 is made up of 12 amino acids. The CDR3, as DNA: TGTGCCAGCAGCTTAGCCCCCCCCACGCAGTATTTT. This sequence encodes CASSLAPPTQYF. Combining the CDR3 with reference TRBV7-6 and TRBJ2-3 gives the whole variable domain GAGVSQSPRYKVTKRGQDVALRCDPISGHVSLYWYRQALGQGPEFLTYFNYEAQQDKSGLPNDRFSAERPEGSISTLTIQRTEQRDSAMYRCASSLAPPTQYFGPGTRLTVL.

This sequence joins TRBV18 and TRBJ1-1, with 7 bases matching TRBD1. Germline V CDR1 and CDR2: KGHSH, LQKENI. V trimming: 3 bases; J trimming: 1 base; junction bases outside the gene matches: 11. CDR3 size: 17 residues. This CDR3 reads CASSPQRQGLSNTEAFF. CDR3 coding DNA: TGTGCCAGCTCACCGCAGAGACAGGGACTATCGAACACTGAAGCTTTCTTT. Full variable domain (remainder filled in from reference TRBV18 and TRBJ1-1): NAGVMQNPRHLVRRRGQEARLRCSPMKGHSHVYWYRQLPEEGLKFMVYLQKENIIDESGMPKERFSAEFPKEGPSILRIQQVVRGDSAAYFCASSPQRQGLSNTEAFFGQGTRLTVV.

Only a few counts were recorded for this clonotype. The rearrangement uses TRBV27 and TRBJ2-7; TRBD1 matches 7 bases. Germline trimming cut 9 bases from V and 4 bases from J; bases unmatched to any gene: 9. CDR1 MNHEY and CDR2 SMNVEV come from the germline V gene (reference sequence). The CDR3 is 13 residues long. The CDR3 reads CARSGQKLYEQYF. CDR3 in DNA: TGTGCCAGGTCGGGACAGAAACTGTACGAGCAGTACTTC.

A few counts support this clonotype. The chain links TRBV5-1 to TRBJ2-1; no clear D gene. The CDR3 extends over 15 amino acids. With 4 bases removed from V and 7 bases from J, the gap between germline ends came to 18 bases. CDR1 SGHRS and CDR2 YFSETQ come from the germline V gene. CDR3 sequence reads: CASSTGPAGENEQFF. The CDR3 region has the DNA TGCGCCAGCAGCACCGGACCCGCCGGTGAGAATGAGCAGTTCTTC.

This clonotype was detected only a few times. The chain recombines TRBV9 with TRBJ2-1, with a possible D match to TRBD1 (6 bases). The CDR3 is 16 amino acids. Germline CDR1 reads SGDLS; CDR2 reads YYNGEE. V was trimmed by 1 base and J by 7 bases, leaving 18 bases between them. The CDR3 bases are TGTGCCAGCAGCGTATTGGGAGACAGGACGGGGAATGAGCAGTTCTTC. It is translated as CASSVLGDRTGNEQFF.

This clonotype was seen once. The chain links TRBV20-1 to TRBJ2-1, with D perhaps TRBD1 or TRBD2 (5 bases each). CDR1 is DFQATT, CDR2 SNEGSKA, per germline (reference sequence). This CDR3 region has 14 residues. Here the CDR3 reads CSGAPARGYNEQFF. The DNA of the CDR3 is TGCAGCGGGGCCCCGGCACGGGGCTACAATGAGCAGTTCTTC.

The chain has TRBV5-5 and TRBJ2-7; D possibly corresponds to TRBD2 (6 bases). Germline-derived CDR1 and CDR2 are SGHKS and YYEKEE (reference sequence). V was trimmed by 4 bases and J by 0 bases, leaving 17 bases between them. The CDR3 contains 16 residues. DNA for the CDR3: TGTGCCAGCAGCCAAAGGGGACTGGGCAGCTCCTACGAGCAGTACTTC. Residues: CASSQRGLGSSYEQYF.

The chain carries TRBV5-6 and TRBJ2-7, with 8 bases identical to TRBD1. Germline values: CDR1 SGHDT, CDR2 YYEEEE. The ends lost 4 bases at V and 3 bases at J; junction bases unmatched: 3. This CDR3 is 13 amino acids long. For the CDR3, the DNA is TGTGCCAGCAGCGGGGGACAGGACTACGAGCAGTACTTC. Translating gives CASSGGQDYEQYF.

This clonotype was counted only a few times. The CDR3 is CASSLRGADRGIHEQYF. For the CDR3, the DNA is TGTGCCAGCAGTTTACGGGGTGCGGACAGGGGTATCCACGAGCAGTACTTC. The V call is TRBV27, the J call TRBJ2-7; 9 bases map to TRBD1. CDR1 and CDR2 (germline): MNHEY, SMNVEV (reference sequence). V dropped 2 bases and J dropped 5; count of bases not matched to a gene: 13. The CDR3 is 17 amino acids.

The chain employs TRBV9 and TRBJ1-5, with 7 bases fitting TRBD1. J lost 0 bases, V lost 4 bases, and 10 bases had no gene match. The CDR3 has 17 amino acids. Germline assignment: CDR1 SGDLS and CDR2 YYNGEE. Here the CDR3 reads CASSPGGGLDSNQPQHF. CDR3 nucleotide sequence: TGTGCCAGCAGCCCGGGAGGGGGCTTGGATAGCAATCAGCCCCAGCATTTT. The entire variable domain, with the rest obtained from reference TRBV9 and TRBJ1-5, is as follows: DSGVTQTPKHLITATGQRVTLRCSPRSGDLSVYWYQQSLDQGLQFLIQYYNGEERAKGNILERFSAQQFPDLHSELNLSSLELGDSALYFCASSPGGGLDSNQPQHFGDGTRLSIL.

This chain links TRBV7-9 with TRBJ2-5, with TRBD2 matching over 10 bases. This CDR3 spans 15 amino acids. Germline values: CDR1 SEHNR, CDR2 FQNEAQ (reference sequence). The J segment lost 5 bases and the V segment lost 2 bases, leaving 5 bases of the junction unmatched. CDR3 region: CASSLISSGSETQYF. The CDR3 nucleotides read TGTGCCAGCAGCTTAATCTCTAGCGGGAGCGAGACCCAGTACTTC.

This clonotype turned up a few times. This chain connects TRBV30 to TRBJ2-3; the D gene is possibly TRBD1 (5 bases). Germline V gene lookup returns CDR1 GTSNPN and CDR2 SVGIG (reference sequence). V lost 0 bases, J lost 14 bases, and 15 bases lay in between. The length of the CDR3 is 12 residues. CDR3 bases: TGTGCCTGGAGTGTTGGGAATCCCAGGGTGTATTTT. It specifies CAWSVGNPRVYF.